This T cell receptor beta chain comes out of a study of PD-L1 blockade in urothelial cancer (dated by TCRdb to 2017 to 2019). Study-level background: All patients started therapy at some point between 2014 and 2016 and received atezolizumab 1,200 mg intravenously every 3 weeks. Twenty-five of 29 patients were identified as males with urothelial cancer of bladder origin, and a prior smoking history was reported by 18 of 29 patients. Patients had an ECOG performance status of 0 or 1 and had received between 0 and 3 prior chemotherapy regimens. Blood samples were analyzed at 3 weeks after treatment start (second dose) and at 6 weeks after treatment start. Blood samples gave a median of roughly 150,000 T cells and 77,000 or so unique TCRs, with a median clonality of 0.080. An exploratory multi-omic analysis was conducted of the somatic, immune and clinical correlates of response to PD-L1 blockade with atezolizumab in urothelial cancer. Pretreatment tumor samples, along with matched peripheral blood serially collected before and after atezolizumab treatment, were subjected to TCR sequencing. Progression-free survival longer than 6 months counted as durable clinical benefit, and TCR features were additionally tested against both progression-free and overall survival. In the same patients who had TCR sequencing, pretreatment tumors also underwent whole exome sequencing and RNA sequencing. Fewer than ten patients reached durable clinical benefit, while 20 or so patients did not. Just over 28 patients had pretreatment blood TCR-seq, some 25 had at least one posttreatment blood collection, and some 25 had tumor TCR-seq. The investigation overall reported the following: Improved progression-free and overall survival was associated with having pretreatment peripheral blood TCR clonality below the median. Because of the small sample size (n ≈ 29) and the many exploratory analyses performed, the results are intended to be regarded as hypothesis-generating. Among patients with durable benefit, tumor-associated TCR clones showed greater expansion in peripheral blood 3 weeks after treatment started (n ≈ 21, p = 0.022).

A note on this clone: Its antigen specificity is not known. Base qualities are not recorded, but no much larger clone differs from it by a single base.

Looking up the germline V gene yields CDR1 SNHLY and CDR2 FYNNEI. V is trimmed back by 1 base and J by 7 bases, and the junction contains 3 bases that no gene match accounts for. The CDR3, cysteine through phenylalanine, is 14 amino acids long. Kept here is only the CDR3 DNA, which spans 42 bases and is read in frame from base 1. Synthetic TCR analog templates were spiked into each PCR to estimate absolute template abundance from read counts. Using the immunoSEQ assay, TCRbeta CDR3 regions were amplified from genomic DNA with bias-controlled V and J gene primers. Sequencing of rearranged TCRbeta segments was done at approximately 20X coverage. The source study handled its data this way. Clustering was used to correct sequencing errors, and CDR3s were annotated against IMGT to assign V, D and J genes. Only productive TCRbeta rearrangements were used in downstream analyses, excluding out-of-frame or stop-codon sequences. Clonality was calculated as one minus the Shannon entropy normalized by the log of the number of unique productive sequences. Fisher's exact test with Benjamini-Hochberg correction, at a threshold of adjusted p below 0.01, was used to find clones that differed between time points or between blood and tumor. TCRdb's version of the immuneACCESS table is confined to in-frame rearrangements and falls short of the full clone set. An unresolved V gene accounts for under half of the shortfall where checked; the remainder is of unknown origin. The V and J calls and clone size are taken from that table; D and trimming were inferred from the DNA. Within this sample are 35,000 to 40,000 clones, with 82% of them counted one time only. The top ten clonotypes cover around 19% of the sample.

The cohort comprised more than 25 patients with locally advanced or metastatic urothelial carcinoma treated at Memorial Sloan Kettering on a trial protocol. Peripheral blood mononuclear cells were collected pretreatment and during treatment, with between 1 and 8 total time points obtained per patient. The Qiagen DNeasy Blood extraction kit was used to purify genomic DNA from total PBMCs and from tumor samples. PBMCs were collected pretreatment and during treatment and were isolated and stored as previously described. Rearrangement joined TRBV2 to TRBJ2-1; 8 nucleotides in the junction match TRBD1. The sequenced sample was PBMCs, obtained around atezolizumab (anti-PD-L1) treatment. The sequence came from a man aged 55 to 69 with urothelial cancer. The DNA sequence is as follows: TGTGCCAGCAGTGAAGGGGACAGGTATAATGAGCAGTTCTTC. This sequence encodes CASSEGDRYNEQFF.